Presented here are 9 T cell receptor beta chains from one specimen sequenced in a study of T-cell memory formation after mild COVID-19 (TCRdb year 2021). Library preparation employed 5' RACE. The run used an Illumina NovaSeq 6000. TCRdb's own reprocessing of the public reads used fastp at Q25 and MiXCR and kept productive beta chains. Entries are consolidated by CDR3 protein sequence, retaining the most common genes and DNA. The sample table shows about 140,000 distinct CDR3 sequences, and 11% to 15% are seen once. Of the sample, about 29% falls within the top ten clones. The sequenced sample consisted of PBMCs or a T cell subset sorted from them (not recorded which). The receptors come from an adult woman who had mild COVID-19 (a few samples of this study predate the infection). The sample titles of this study are shuffled in the database, so cell type and time point are left out; the donor was told from shared clones.

The V and J genes are TRBV30 and TRBJ2-1; unclear D gene. The CDR3 spans 10 residues. With 5 bases removed from V and 12 bases from J, the gap between germline ends came to 11 bases. Germline CDR1 and CDR2: GTSNPN and SVGIG (reference sequence). The CDR3 DNA reads as TGTGCCTGGGAGCATGGCGGGCAGTTCTTC. Translation: CAWEHGGQFF.

The chain employs TRBV14 and TRBJ2-3; 9 bases match TRBD1. With V trimmed by 2 bases and J by 2 bases, 5 bases remained unmatched. CDR3 length: 16 amino acids. In germline, CDR1 is SGHDN, CDR2 FVKESK. The chain's CDR3 is CASSQLWDRVTDTQYF. The CDR3 region has the DNA TGTGCCAGCAGCCAACTCTGGGACAGGGTCACAGATACGCAGTATTTT.

This chain uses TRBV3-1 with TRBJ2-2; 7 bases match TRBD2. This CDR3 is 16 amino acids long. Per the germline V gene, CDR1 is LGHDT and CDR2 is YNNKEL (reference sequence). The V segment lost 4 bases and the J segment 4 bases; nucleotides outside the gene matches: 9. Here the CDR3 DNA reads TGTGCCAGCAGCCCCGACGGACTAGGGTCCACCGGGGAGCTGTTTTTT. Protein: CASSPDGLGSTGELFF.

The V and J genes are TRBV19 and TRBJ2-3; TRBD2 matches at 7 bases. Germline V lookup: CDR1 LNHDA, CDR2 SQIVND (reference sequence). Trimming removed 5 bases from V and 3 bases from J; junction bases left unmatched: 8. The CDR3 extends over 15 amino acids. The CDR3: CASSWTLGGTDTQYF. The CDR3 bases are TGTGCCAGTAGTTGGACCCTCGGGGGGACAGATACGCAGTATTTT. Full variable domain (outside the CDR3, taken from reference TRBV19 and TRBJ2-3): DGGITQSPKYLFRKEGQNVTLSCEQNLNHDAMYWYRQDPGQGLRLIYYSQIVNDFQKGDIAEGYSVSREKKESFPLTVTSAQKNPTAFYLCASSWTLGGTDTQYFGPGTRLTVL.

This clonotype was counted between two and nine times. The chain combines TRBV9 with TRBJ2-4; tentative D call: TRBD2 (6 bases). Trimming stripped 4 bases from V and 1 base from J, with 9 bases between. Looked up from germline, CDR1 is SGDLS and CDR2 is YYNGEE. The CDR3 loop spans 14 amino acids. The CDR3 reads CASSPGRAKNIQYF. Written as DNA, the CDR3 is TGTGCCAGCAGCCCGGGGAGGGCCAAAAACATTCAGTACTTC.

This clonotype was picked up a small number of times. CDR3 in amino acids: CSVEDVRESSYEQYF. Written as DNA, the CDR3 is TGCAGCGTTGAAGATGTTCGGGAGAGCTCCTACGAGCAGTACTTC. The gene calls are TRBV29-1 and TRBJ2-7, with D perhaps TRBD2 (6 bases). The V and J ends lost 0 bases and 0 bases respectively, with 12 bases between them. Germline CDR1 is SQVTM and CDR2 is ANQGSEA. The CDR3 covers 15 residues.

The gene calls are TRBV5-8 and TRBJ1-2, with unresolved D. The V gene's germline CDR1 is SGHTS and CDR2 YDEGEE. The CDR3 consists of 16 residues. Trimming stripped 4 bases from V and 0 bases from J, with 16 bases between. As DNA, the CDR3 is TGTGCCAGCAGCGAACCAAGGTGGCAGACTAACTATGGCTACACCTTC. Its protein is CASSEPRWQTNYGYTF.

The chain employs TRBV12-3 or TRBV12-4 and TRBJ2-1; perhaps TRBD2 as D (5 bases). The CDR3 has 15 residues. V was shortened by 1 base and J by 4 bases, with 11 bases between the two germline ends. The chain's CDR3 is CASSLVGNAYNEQFF. CDR3 bases: TGTGCCAGCAGTTTAGTCGGGAACGCATACAATGAGCAGTTCTTC.

This clonotype was counted only a few times. J is TRBJ1-2 and V is TRBV2; 7 nucleotides line up with TRBD1. The CDR3 covers 16 residues. Germline trimming cut 8 bases from V and 2 bases from J; bases unmatched to any gene: 14. CDR1 and CDR2 (germline): SNHLY, FYNNEI. The CDR3, as DNA: TGTGCCAGCGGGGGGGACAGCCTCCTTCTCAACTATGGCTACACCTTC. Residues: CASGGDSLLLNYGYTF.